The sequence of this T cell receptor (beta chain) was determined in a study of cytomegalovirus exposure and HLA in healthy donors. Whole-study results and caveats: Using the classifier, cytomegalovirus status was reportedly diagnosed with high specificity and sensitivity. Confirmation in vitro established that a few CMV-associated chains were specific for CMV antigens. Associated with cytomegalovirus, according to the listing, were around 170 TCR beta chains.

This clone occurred a few times. As yet, its antigen is unknown. TCRdb keeps only in-frame clones here, not all; method: immunoSEQ multiplex PCR. The data contain a few hundred thousand clones, 75% to 95% of them singletons. Sequences were obtained from PBMCs. This TCR was recovered from a woman aged 18-35 years in good health and CMV-seronegative.

The CDR3 region has the DNA TGCGCCAGCAGCCACGGGGAGGGGAGGTCACCCCTCCACTTT. Its translation is CASSHGEGRSPLHF. This chain uses TRBV5-1 with TRBJ1-6; tentative D call: TRBD1 (5 bases). This CDR3 spans 14 amino acids. V was clipped by 4 bases and J by 10 bases, with 15 bases between them. The V gene's germline CDR1 is SGHRS and CDR2 YFSETQ.